This T cell receptor (beta chain) came from a study of PD-1 blockade in classical Hodgkin lymphoma. Findings and caveats of the study: Patients newly diagnosed and complete responders had comparable baseline diversity. Reports indicated that newly diagnosed patients had lower baseline TCR diversity than healthy donors did.

The sample's time point: cycle 4 day 1 (C4D1), after less than 7 weeks of nivolumab. Each patient's relapse followed autologous stem cell transplantation, and brentuximab vedotin exposure varied. PBMCs were thawed, and CD8+ T cells were then isolated from them by magnetic negative selection. Trimming took 1 base from V and 12 from J, leaving 16 bases between them. Germline V gene data show CDR1 as GTSNPN and CDR2 as SVGIG (reference sequence). The CDR3 is 13 residues long. The protocol was immunoSEQ multiplex PCR, while the TCRdb copy is restricted to in-frame clones and leaves out a portion. The top ten hold over 4% of the sample, which has some 20,000 clones, about 85% seen once. Details on this clone: Its specificity is not known.

The sample in question was CD8+ T cells from blood, obtained before the fourth cycle of nivolumab. V usage is TRBV30 and J usage is TRBJ2-1; D not resolved. This receptor was taken from a human donor with classical Hodgkin lymphoma. The chain's CDR3 is CAWSAPLRPRQFF. The CDR3 DNA follows: TGTGCCTGGAGTGCTCCCCTTCGTCCGCGGCAGTTCTTC.